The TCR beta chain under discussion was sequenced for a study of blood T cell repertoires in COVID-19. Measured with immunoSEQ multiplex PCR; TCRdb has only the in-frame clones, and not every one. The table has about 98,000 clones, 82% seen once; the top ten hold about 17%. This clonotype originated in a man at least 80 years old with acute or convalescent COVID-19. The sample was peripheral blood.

The CDR3 nucleotides are TGTGCCAGTAGTAACCCCGGGGGGTACACTGAAGCTTTCTTT. Amino acids: CASSNPGGYTEAFF. The J gene is TRBJ1-1, the V gene TRBV19, with a tentative D call TRBD1 (5 bases). This CDR3 region has 14 residues. V gave up 4 bases and J gave up 3 bases, with 12 bases separating them. Per the germline V gene, CDR1 is LNHDA and CDR2 is SQIVND (reference sequence). Full variable domain (rest looked up from reference TRBV19 and TRBJ1-1): DGGITQSPKYLFRKEGQNVTLSCEQNLNHDAMYWYRQDPGQGLRLIYYSQIVNDFQKGDIAEGYSVSREKKESFPLTVTSAQKNPTAFYLCASSNPGGYTEAFFGQGTRLTVV.